This T cell receptor (beta chain) was sequenced during a study of blood T cell repertoires in COVID-19. For the study at large: T cells, B-cell-depleted T cells, or PBMCs provided the cDNA or gDNA that served as material.

Sequencing was performed with immunoSEQ multiplex PCR; in TCRdb, only in-frame clones are kept and a portion is missing. The sample has around 63,000 clones, 88% seen once. This clone was picked up one time. Trimming pared 8 bases from V and 8 bases from J, leaving 9 bases between. Germline values: CDR1 SNHLY, CDR2 FYNNEI. The CDR3 is 11 residues long. The chain recombines TRBV2 with TRBJ2-2; D unclear. The sequenced sample consisted of peripheral blood. This TCR came from a woman aged 80 or over with active COVID-19. The CDR3 nucleotides read TGTGCCAGCGCCTCGGAGGGGGAGCTGTTTTTT. Translation: CASASEGELFF.